A single sample is the source of the 12 T cell receptor beta chains below, sequenced in a study of cytomegalovirus exposure and HLA in healthy donors. It was with 60 Vbeta and 13 Jbeta primers that the PCR ran. Method: immunoSEQ multiplex PCR; TCRdb's copy keeps in-frame clones and lacks some. The top ten hold 4.5% to 5% of the sample, which has roughly 100,000 clones, roughly three quarters seen once. The sequencing sample was made of PBMCs. Receptors originate from a woman in her 40s in good health and CMV-seronegative.

This clone was seen a handful of times. The rearrangement joins TRBV7-3 to TRBJ1-2; D may be TRBD1 (6 bases). The CDR3 is 15 amino acids. V lost 2 bases and J lost 0, with 10 bases in between. In germline, CDR1 is SGHTA, CDR2 FQGTGA. Here the CDR3 DNA reads TGTGCCAGCAGCTTAGGACAGTTAGCTAACTATGGCTACACCTTC. It specifies CASSLGQLANYGYTF.

V usage is TRBV5-6 and J usage is TRBJ1-1; possibly TRBD1 for D (6 bases). CDR3 size: 14 residues. Germline loops: CDR1 SGHDT, CDR2 YYEEEE. The V gene lost 5 bases and the J gene lost 4 bases, with 15 bases spanning the gap. The CDR3 DNA reads TGTGCCAGCAGTCAACAGGGTGAGGGCACTGAAGCTTTCTTT. The encoded protein is CASSQQGEGTEAFF.

This clone was counted a few times. The chain recombines TRBV10-3 with TRBJ2-7; 9 bases are a match to TRBD2. This CDR3 has 15 amino acids. V lost 6 bases, J lost 4 bases, and 10 bases stayed unmatched. From germline, CDR1 is ENHRY and CDR2 SYGVKD. CDR3 sequence (DNA): TGTGCCATCAGGCGGGAGGGACTAGAGGGATACGAGCAGTACTTC. Residues: CAIRREGLEGYEQYF.

The rearrangement links TRBV6-5 to TRBJ1-4; perhaps TRBD1 as D (5 bases). This CDR3 is built from 16 residues. Trimming removed 2 bases at V and 5 bases at J, with 15 bases between. Germline V gene data show CDR1 as MNHEY and CDR2 as SVGAGI. The CDR3 coding sequence is TGTGCCAGCAGTTACGTTCCCGGGGGACCCAATGAAAAACTGTTTTTT. The encoded protein is CASSYVPGGPNEKLFF.

The rearrangement uses TRBV7-2 and TRBJ2-1; TRBD2 aligns across 11 bases. V was clipped by 7 bases and J by 9 bases; unmatched bases: 8. CDR3 length: 14 amino acids. The germline V gene encodes CDR1 SGHTA and CDR2 FQGNSA. The CDR3 here is CASKIAGGPGEQFF. For the CDR3, the DNA is TGTGCCAGCAAAATAGCGGGGGGGCCTGGTGAGCAGTTCTTC.

The chain recombines TRBV19 with TRBJ1-5; 10 bases match TRBD1. Germline V gene lookup returns CDR1 LNHDA and CDR2 SQIVND (reference sequence). CDR3 length equals 15 residues. The V gene end was trimmed by 9 bases and the J gene end by 0 bases; junction bases not matched to a gene: 5. CDR3 coding DNA: TGTGCCAGCCTGGGACAGGGGAATAGCAATCAGCCCCAGCATTTT. It yields the protein CASLGQGNSNQPQHF. The entire variable domain, with the rest obtained from reference TRBV19 and TRBJ1-5, is as follows: DGGITQSPKYLFRKEGQNVTLSCEQNLNHDAMYWYRQDPGQGLRLIYYSQIVNDFQKGDIAEGYSVSREKKESFPLTVTSAQKNPTAFYLCASLGQGNSNQPQHFGDGTRLSIL.

The CDR3 DNA follows: TGCGCCAGCAGTGAGACGTCGACAGGGCGCAATGAGCAGTTCTTC. It yields the protein CASSETSTGRNEQFF. This sequence joins TRBV10-1 and TRBJ2-1, with 7 bases aligning to TRBD1. Losses at the gene ends were 2 bases for V and 6 bases for J; bases not matched to a gene: 7. Germline V gives CDR1 WNHNN, CDR2 SYGVQD (reference sequence). CDR3 size: 15 residues.

The V gene is TRBV5-1, the J gene TRBJ2-1; D is unclear. There are 14 residues in the CDR3. Trimming pared 0 bases from V and 5 bases from J, leaving 9 bases between. CDR1 is SGHRS, CDR2 YFSETQ, per germline. In nucleotides, the CDR3 is TGCGCCAGCAGCTTGGGAGGTCCGGACAATGAGCAGTTCTTC. Its protein product is CASSLGGPDNEQFF.

The gene calls are TRBV27 and TRBJ1-5; D not resolved. V was trimmed by 2 bases and J by 2 bases, leaving 7 bases between them. The CDR3 is 14 residues long. Germline CDR1 reads MNHEY; CDR2 reads SMNVEV (reference sequence). CDR3 amino acids: CASSLREGNQPQHF. The CDR3, as DNA: TGTGCCAGCAGTTTAAGAGAAGGCAATCAGCCCCAGCATTTT.

The gene calls are TRBV6-1 and TRBJ2-1, with 8 bases aligning to TRBD2. The CDR3 sequence is 16 residues long. Looked up from germline, CDR1 is MNHNS and CDR2 is SASEGT. V gave up 3 bases and J gave up 4 bases; unmatched junction bases: 8. CDR3 DNA: TGTGCCAGCAGTGACGGGGGGGCCCACCCTTACAATGAGCAGTTCTTC. It yields the protein CASSDGGAHPYNEQFF.

The chain has TRBV5-1 and TRBJ1-1; possibly TRBD1 for D (6 bases). The CDR3 is 14 amino acids. CDR1 and CDR2 (germline): SGHRS, YFSETQ. V was shortened by 4 bases and J by 1 base, with 11 bases between the two germline ends. This CDR3 reads CASSRTAGNTEAFF. The CDR3, as DNA: TGCGCCAGCAGCCGGACAGCCGGGAACACTGAAGCTTTCTTT.

This chain connects TRBV11-2 to TRBJ2-7; maybe TRBD1 (5 bases). V was trimmed by 2 bases and J by 5 bases, leaving 16 bases between them. Germline lookup yields CDR1 SGHAT and CDR2 FQNNGV. The CDR3 has 15 residues. The DNA for the CDR3 is TGTGCCAGCAGCTTACAGGGTATCGGAGTGGACGAGCAGTACTTC. It is translated as CASSLQGIGVDEQYF.